This entry lists 28 T cell receptor beta chains sequenced from one sample in a study of Graves' ophthalmopathy and Graves' hyperthyroidism. Beta-chain TCR CDR3 regions were amplified from RNA transcripts. A first-round RT-PCR used HTBI primers, followed by a second-round multiplex PCR. TCRdb analysed the multiplex PCR reads with MiXCR anew, one entry per CDR3 protein. The sample includes about 500,000 distinct CDR3 sequences, about an eighth of them seen just once. The sequencing sample was made of blood. The source is a woman between 25 and 40 years old with Graves' ophthalmopathy.

This clonotype was recorded a few times. The chain recombines TRBV28 with TRBJ2-7; 7 bases are shared with TRBD1. Per the germline V gene, CDR1 is MDHEN and CDR2 is SYDVKM. The CDR3 runs 13 residues. Losses at the gene ends were 3 bases for V and 4 bases for J; bases not matched to a gene: 3. This CDR3 is CASSFGTEYEQYF. CDR3 sequence (DNA): TGTGCCAGCAGTTTCGGGACAGAGTACGAGCAGTACTTC.

Many counts were recorded for this clonotype. The chain links TRBV28 to TRBJ1-3, with TRBD1 identical over 8 bases. CDR3 length: 15 amino acids. Per the germline V gene, CDR1 is MDHEN and CDR2 is SYDVKM. The V and J ends lost 6 bases and 2 bases, in that order; junction bases with no gene match: 6. The CDR3 loop reads CASRQTGGTGNTIYF. In DNA, the CDR3 is TGTGCCAGCAGACAAACAGGGGGAACTGGAAACACCATATATTTT.

The table lists this clonotype with many counts. This chain uses TRBV29-1 with TRBJ1-2; D is perhaps TRBD1 (6 bases). The CDR3 has 12 amino acids. V lost 3 bases, J lost 7 bases, and 12 bases lay in between. Germline CDR1 is SQVTM and CDR2 is ANQGSEA. CDR3 loop: CSVEGADGGYTF. As DNA, the CDR3 is TGCAGCGTTGAGGGGGCGGATGGTGGCTACACCTTC. The whole variable domain, filled in from reference TRBV29-1 and TRBJ1-2, reads SAVISQKPSRDICQRGTSLTIQCQVDSQVTMMFWYRQQPGQSLTLIATANQGSEATYESGFVIDKFPISRPNLTFSTLTVSNMSPEDSSIYLCSVEGADGGYTFGSGTRLTVV.

This clonotype was seen repeatedly, ten times or more. This rearrangement joins TRBV30 to TRBJ1-3; D is perhaps TRBD1 (5 bases). The ends were cut back, 1 base at V and 4 bases at J, with 11 bases in the middle. CDR1 GTSNPN and CDR2 SVGIG come from the germline V gene (reference sequence). The CDR3 is 14 residues long. CDR3 coding DNA: TGTGCCTGGAGTGAAATTGGGGACGGAAACACCATATATTTT. Translating it yields CAWSEIGDGNTIYF. The whole variable domain, remainder taken from reference TRBV30 and TRBJ1-3, is SQTIHQWPATLVQPVGSPLSLECTVEGTSNPNLYWYRQAAGRGLQLLFYSVGIGQISSEVPQNLSASRPQDRQFILSSKKLLLSDSGFYLCAWSEIGDGNTIYFGEGSWLTVV.

This clonotype occurred many times. This chain uses TRBV13 with TRBJ2-7; 7 nucleotides match TRBD2. The CDR3 spans 14 residues. Germline lookup yields CDR1 PRHDT and CDR2 FYEKMQ (reference sequence). V shed 6 bases and J 3 bases; nucleotides not matched to a gene: 8. The CDR3 reads CASSSGAGFYEQYF. The CDR3, as DNA: TGTGCCAGCAGTTCAGGAGCGGGGTTCTACGAGCAGTACTTC.

This clonotype was observed a handful of times. A much larger clone lies one base from this, so it may be a read error. The chain joins TRBV12-5 to TRBJ2-7; D uncertain. Trimming took 8 bases from V and 2 from J, leaving 10 bases between them. The CDR3 is 12 residues long. Germline CDR1 reads LGHNT; CDR2 reads FRNRAP. The CDR3 DNA sequence: TGTGCTAGTCTCCAGAACCCCTACGAGCAGTACTTC. Protein sequence: CASLQNPYEQYF.

In this sample, this clonotype turned up many times. The rearrangement joins TRBV15 to TRBJ2-7; D may correspond to TRBD1 or TRBD2 (5 bases each). This CDR3 is 14 amino acids long. Looked up from germline, CDR1 is LNHNV and CDR2 is YYDKDF (reference sequence). V gave up 8 bases and J gave up 2 bases, with 16 bases separating them. The CDR3 DNA follows: TGTGCCACCTCCACCCGGGGCCCTACCTACGAGCAGTACTTC. Its translation is CATSTRGPTYEQYF.

This clonotype has at least ten counts. J is TRBJ1-5 and V is TRBV28; no clear D. This CDR3 spans 15 amino acids. CDR1 is MDHEN, CDR2 SYDVKM, per germline. Trimming pared 1 base from V and 1 base from J, leaving 8 bases between. As DNA, the CDR3 is TGTGCCAGCAGTTTATTGCGAGGGAGCAATCAGCCCCAGCATTTT. It specifies CASSLLRGSNQPQHF.

This clonotype occurred many times. This chain links TRBV12-3 or TRBV12-4 with TRBJ1-2, with 10 bases lining up with TRBD1. Trimming removed 3 bases from V and 7 bases from J; junction bases left unmatched: 11. The CDR3 sequence is 16 residues long. In DNA form, the CDR3 reads TGTGCCAGCAGTTTTGGTCCAGGGACAGGGGTCTCTGGCTACACCTTC. Translated: CASSFGPGTGVSGYTF.

V gene TRBV30 combines with J gene TRBJ1-1; D perhaps matches TRBD1 (5 bases). Germline CDR1 and CDR2: GTSNPN and SVGIG (reference sequence). CDR3 size: 18 residues. V lost 1 base and J lost 0, with 21 bases in between. CDR3 DNA sequence: TGTGCCTGGAGTGGGACACATACAGGTTTACTTATGAACACTGAAGCTTTCTTT. As protein: CAWSGTHTGLLMNTEAFF. The entire variable domain, with the rest obtained from reference TRBV30 and TRBJ1-1, is as follows: SQTIHQWPATLVQPVGSPLSLECTVEGTSNPNLYWYRQAAGRGLQLLFYSVGIGQISSEVPQNLSASRPQDRQFILSSKKLLLSDSGFYLCAWSGTHTGLLMNTEAFFGQGTRLTVV.

The gene calls are TRBV10-3 and TRBJ2-6, with D hard to call. The V end lost 4 bases, the J end lost 0 bases, and 4 bases lay between the germline ends. The CDR3 has 14 amino acids. Germline-derived CDR1 and CDR2 are ENHRY and SYGVKD. The CDR3, as DNA: TGTGCCATCAGTGGGTCCTCTGGGGCCAACGTCCTGACTTTC. Protein sequence: CAISGSSGANVLTF.

This clonotype was seen many times. The chain links TRBV2 to TRBJ1-2; possible D gene TRBD1, 5 bases. The CDR3 loop spans 14 amino acids. V was cut by 7 bases and J by 5 bases, with 17 bases left in between. CDR1 is SNHLY, CDR2 FYNNEI, per germline. DNA for the CDR3: TGTGCCAGCACCCCTATGCAGGCAGGGTATGGCTACACCTTC. This encodes CASTPMQAGYGYTF. Looking up the rest from reference TRBV2 and TRBJ1-2 gives the full variable domain: EPEVTQTPSHQVTQMGQEVILRCVPISNHLYFYWYRQILGQKVEFLVSFYNNEISEKSEIFDDQFSVERPDGSNFTLKIRSTKLEDSAMYFCASTPMQAGYGYTFGSGTRLTVV.

In this sample, this clonotype turned up a few times. The gene calls are TRBV7-9 and TRBJ1-1; no clear D gene. The V end lost 1 base, the J end lost 2 bases, and 11 bases lay between the germline ends. Germline CDR1 reads SEHNR; CDR2 reads FQNEAQ (reference sequence). The CDR3 consists of 15 residues. The CDR3 bases are TGTGCCAGCAGCTTAGGCGCTCTCGGTAACACTGAAGCTTTCTTT. This codes for CASSLGALGNTEAFF.

The sample holds many counts of this clonotype. The chain employs TRBV6-5 and TRBJ2-7, with D perhaps TRBD2 (5 bases). This CDR3 region has 13 residues. V lost 5 bases, J lost 3 bases, and 11 bases lay in between. The germline V gene has CDR1 MNHEY and CDR2 SVGAGI. The CDR3 region is CASSNGVYYEQYF. CDR3 bases: TGTGCCAGCAGTAACGGGGTTTACTACGAGCAGTACTTC.

The genes are TRBV4-1 and TRBJ1-2, with D possibly TRBD1 on 6 matching bases. Between the trimmed V and J ends, which lost 0 bases and 7 bases, there was a span of 15 bases. Germline CDR1 reads MGHRA; CDR2 reads YSYEKL. The CDR3 runs to 15 residues. In DNA form, the CDR3 reads TGCGCCAGCAGCCAAGAAGGGGGGGTTAAAGGTGGCTACACCTTC. The encoded protein is CASSQEGGVKGGYTF.

This clonotype was detected a few times. V and J are TRBV4-1 and TRBJ2-2, with 8 nucleotides matching TRBD2. The germline V gene has CDR1 MGHRA and CDR2 YSYEKL. V lost 4 bases and J lost 7; bases outside the gene matches: 8. This CDR3 spans 15 amino acids. The CDR3 is CASSRGLAGYGELFF. The CDR3 DNA reads as TGCGCCAGCAGCCGAGGGCTAGCGGGCTACGGGGAGCTGTTTTTT.

This clonotype was picked up many times. The genes are TRBV6-5 and TRBJ1-6; D unresolved. Trimming stripped 2 bases from V and 10 bases from J, with 9 bases between. The germline V gene encodes CDR1 MNHEY and CDR2 SVGAGI. The CDR3 runs 13 residues. This CDR3 reads CASSYRFGSPLHF. The CDR3, as DNA: TGTGCCAGCAGTTACCGCTTTGGATCACCCCTCCACTTT.

As regards this clonotype: A much larger clone sits a single nucleotide away, making a read error possible. The V call is TRBV19, the J call TRBJ1-6, with D perhaps matching TRBD1 (6 bases). This CDR3 contains 15 residues. Per the germline V gene, CDR1 is LNHDA and CDR2 is SQIVND (reference sequence). The CDR3 region is CASSSSPQGYSHLHF. The CDR3 DNA sequence: TGTGCCAGTAGTAGTTCGCCCCAGGGGTATTCACACCTCCACTTT.

This clonotype was observed many times. The chain combines TRBV6-2 or TRBV6-3 with TRBJ1-1; 8 nucleotides line up with TRBD1. V shed 6 bases and J 0 bases; nucleotides not matched to a gene: 15. CDR1 is MNHEY, CDR2 SVGEGT, per germline. This CDR3 is 18 amino acids long. CDR3: CASSLLQGGGRVNTEAFF. The CDR3 DNA sequence: TGTGCCAGCAGCTTACTACAGGGGGGAGGTAGGGTGAACACTGAAGCTTTCTTT.

The rearrangement joins TRBV5-1 to TRBJ1-1; no firm D call. With 4 bases removed from V and 4 bases from J, the gap between germline ends came to 14 bases. Germline V gene lookup returns CDR1 SGHRS and CDR2 YFSETQ. There are 14 residues in the CDR3. The CDR3 nucleotides are TGCGCCAGCAGCCCGGACGCGGATCGCACTGAAGCTTTCTTT. Translated, it gives CASSPDADRTEAFF.

This clonotype occurred many times. V gene TRBV6-5 combines with J gene TRBJ1-6; D is possibly TRBD1 (6 bases). The ends were cut back, 2 bases at V and 7 bases at J, with 12 bases in the middle. The CDR3 runs 15 residues. In germline, CDR1 is MNHEY, CDR2 SVGAGI. The CDR3 protein is CASSYQDRLNSPLHF. CDR3 nucleotides: TGTGCCAGCAGTTACCAAGACAGGTTAAATTCACCCCTCCACTTT.

This clonotype showed up many times. The rearrangement joins TRBV9 to TRBJ1-1, with TRBD1 matching over 8 bases. CDR3 length equals 13 residues. Germline trimming cut 7 bases from V and 2 bases from J; bases unmatched to any gene: 4. The germline V gene encodes CDR1 SGDLS and CDR2 YYNGEE. CDR3 sequence: CASGTGANTEAFF. The CDR3 DNA is TGTGCCAGCGGGACAGGCGCTAACACTGAAGCTTTCTTT.

This clonotype has a count of ten or more. The V gene is TRBV12-3 or TRBV12-4, the J gene TRBJ1-5, with a weak D call TRBD1 (6 bases). V lost 2 bases, J lost 5 bases, and 7 bases lay in between. This CDR3 comprises 13 residues. The CDR3 DNA reads TGTGCCAGCAGTTTAAACAGGGATCAGCCCCAGCATTTT. Translation: CASSLNRDQPQHF.

This clonotype was detected many times. V and J are TRBV28 and TRBJ1-2; 12 bases agree with TRBD1. J gave up 8 bases and V 3 bases, and 16 bases lay outside the gene matches. This CDR3 is built from 18 residues. CDR1 MDHEN and CDR2 SYDVKM come from the germline V gene. CDR3 in DNA: TGTGCCAGCAGTTTGAAGTTGGGACAGGGGGCCGCTCTCCGCGGCTACACCTTC. Translation gives CASSLKLGQGAALRGYTF.

This clonotype appeared a few times. The gene calls are TRBV7-2 and TRBJ2-7, with D perhaps TRBD2 (7 bases). Germline CDR1 is SGHTA and CDR2 is FQGNSA. The ends were cut back, 5 bases at V and 4 bases at J, with 18 bases in the middle. The CDR3 contains 15 residues. The CDR3 region has the DNA TGTGCCAGCAGCCCCTTGGGGGGCGGGGGTTACGAGCAGTACTTC. Its protein product is CASSPLGGGGYEQYF.

The chain links TRBV5-1 to TRBJ1-2, with D unresolved. Deletions cut 4 bases from V and 5 bases from J, with 15 bases between. This CDR3 spans 14 amino acids. Germline V lookup: CDR1 SGHRS, CDR2 YFSETQ. The CDR3 DNA reads TGCGCCAGCAGCCCCCCGGCAGCGGATTATGGCTACACCTTC. Its translation is CASSPPAADYGYTF.

This clonotype has ten or more counts. The V gene is TRBV10-3, the J gene TRBJ2-7; the D gene is possibly TRBD1 (6 bases). The V end was cut by 8 bases, the J end by 3 bases, with 11 bases between. CDR1 ENHRY and CDR2 SYGVKD come from the germline V gene. The CDR3 runs to 12 residues. The CDR3 is CAIQGTLYEQYF. In DNA form, the CDR3 reads TGTGCCATCCAGGGGACCCTCTACGAGCAGTACTTC.

The rearrangement uses TRBV19 and TRBJ1-6; perhaps TRBD1 as D (5 bases). Germline CDR1 LNHDA, CDR2 SQIVND (reference sequence). V was pared by 3 bases and J by 6 bases, with 12 bases between. The CDR3 totals 15 residues. CDR3 coding DNA: TGTGCCAGTAGTATCTCCGGGACTGCTAATTCACCCCTCCACTTT. Translated: CASSISGTANSPLHF.